This T cell receptor beta chain was sequenced for a study of T cell responses to AZD1222 COVID-19 vaccine. Study summary: Recipients boosted at about 4 weeks or about 12 weeks are pooled.

Assay: immunoSEQ multiplex PCR; the TCRdb copy retains only in-frame clones and omits some. Of over 150,000 clones listed, roughly 87% are singletons. Findings of the study overall: Clonal diversity may have been underestimated in mostly white British donors. Receipt of two AZD1222 doses was followed by a rise in Spike-specific TCR breadth and depth. Baseline serology detected seropositivity in only six AZD1222 recipients.

In germline, CDR1 is MDHEN, CDR2 SYDVKM. The CDR3 sequence is 12 residues long. Trimming removed 6 bases from V and 3 bases from J, with 8 bases in between. On this clone itself: Its antigen remains unknown.

The chain recombines TRBV28 with TRBJ1-2; no definite D call. Specimen: peripheral blood, collected on day 0 of AZD1222 vaccination. The receptor comes from an adult in good health. CDR3 residues: CASRRRDYGYTF. DNA for the CDR3: TGTGCCAGCAGGAGGAGAGACTATGGCTACACCTTC.